This passage covers 24 T cell receptor beta chains from one sample sequenced in a study of cytomegalovirus exposure and HLA in healthy donors. 60 Vbeta and 13 Jbeta primers were used in PCR. Repertoires were generated with immunoSEQ multiplex PCR, while TCRdb's copy carries only in-frame clones and drops some. The table includes around 200,000 clones, almost 80% detected once. Sequenced sample: PBMCs. The receptor set was obtained from a male donor in good health and CMV-seronegative.

CDR3 nucleotides: TGTGCCAGCAGCCAAGTCAGGGGCCAAAGCTACGAGCAGTACTTC. It is translated as CASSQVRGQSYEQYF. This chain joins TRBV4-2 and TRBJ2-7; D perhaps matches TRBD1 (6 bases). The V gene's germline CDR1 is LGHNA and CDR2 YNFKEQ. The CDR3 spans 15 residues. V was cut by 1 base and J by 3 bases, with 13 bases left in between.

The V and J genes are TRBV6-5 and TRBJ2-2, with D possibly TRBD2 on 5 matching bases. The CDR3 runs 13 residues. CDR1 MNHEY and CDR2 SVGAGI come from the germline V gene. The V end lost 6 bases, the J end lost 6 bases, and 11 bases lay between the germline ends. The CDR3 loop is CASRLATAGELFF. The CDR3 DNA follows: TGTGCCAGCAGATTAGCGACGGCCGGGGAGCTGTTTTTT.

The chain combines TRBV5-1 with TRBJ2-7; D might be TRBD1 (8 bases). The CDR3 sequence is 14 residues long. The germline V gene has CDR1 SGHRS and CDR2 YFSETQ. Trimming removed 0 bases from V and 10 bases from J, with 17 bases in between. The CDR3 region is CASSLEGAGTGQYF. The CDR3 DNA reads TGCGCCAGCAGCTTGGAAGGAGCGGGGACAGGCCAGTACTTC. Full variable domain (rest looked up from reference TRBV5-1 and TRBJ2-7): KAGVTQTPRYLIKTRGQQVTLSCSPISGHRSVSWYQQTPGQGLQFLFEYFSETQRNKGNFPGRFSGRQFSNSRSEMNVSTLELGDSALYLCASSLEGAGTGQYFGPGTRLTVT.

V is TRBV6-5 and J is TRBJ1-5, with D maybe TRBD1 (5 bases). The CDR3 extends over 15 amino acids. CDR1 is MNHEY, CDR2 SVGAGI, per germline. Between the trimmed V and J ends, which lost 5 bases and 4 bases, there was a span of 15 bases. CDR3 in amino acids: CASSRGVSTNQPQHF. The DNA of the CDR3 is TGTGCCAGCAGTCGGGGGGTCAGTACAAATCAGCCCCAGCATTTT.

This clone has a single count. In nucleotides, the CDR3 is TGCAGCGCCGAGAAGGGGCAGGGATACACTGAAGCTTTCTTT. Amino acids: CSAEKGQGYTEAFF. The chain joins TRBV29-1 to TRBJ1-1, with a possible D match to TRBD1 (5 bases). The V end was cut by 7 bases, the J end by 3 bases, with 18 bases between. This CDR3 contains 14 residues. Germline V gene lookup returns CDR1 SQVTM and CDR2 ANQGSEA. Based on the CDR3 plus reference TRBV29-1 and TRBJ1-1, the full variable domain is SAVISQKPSRDICQRGTSLTIQCQVDSQVTMMFWYRQQPGQSLTLIATANQGSEATYESGFVIDKFPISRPNLTFSTLTVSNMSPEDSSIYLCSAEKGQGYTEAFFGQGTRLTVV.

This clone was seen a single time. The genes are TRBV7-3 and TRBJ2-3, with D unclear. Germline CDR1 is SGHTA and CDR2 is FQGTGA. CDR3 length equals 13 residues. V was shortened by 5 bases and J by 1 base, with 7 bases between the two germline ends. This CDR3 is CASSSDGTDTQYF. CDR3 sequence (DNA): TGTGCCAGCAGCAGCGATGGCACAGATACGCAGTATTTT.

The rearrangement uses TRBV4-3 and TRBJ2-1; weak D call: TRBD2 (6 bases). CDR3 size: 16 residues. Germline CDR1 and CDR2: LGHNA and YSLEER. V was cut by 0 bases and J by 0 bases, with 9 bases left in between. The CDR3 spells CASSQDTSFSYNEQFF. DNA of the CDR3: TGCGCCAGCAGCCAAGATACTAGCTTCTCCTACAATGAGCAGTTCTTC.

The J gene is TRBJ2-1, the V gene TRBV13; 10 nucleotides agree with TRBD2. Per the germline V gene, CDR1 is PRHDT and CDR2 is FYEKMQ (reference sequence). V shed 5 bases, J shed 10 bases, and the junction held 8 bases outside the gene matches. The length of the CDR3 is 14 residues. CDR3 coding DNA: TGTGCCAGCAGCCGGAGCGGGGGGGCCTCGGAGCAGTTCTTC. Translating gives CASSRSGGASEQFF.

This clone was found once. This chain links TRBV5-1 with TRBJ2-1; 7 bases fit TRBD2. The CDR3 is 13 amino acids. Germline CDR1 reads SGHRS; CDR2 reads YFSETQ. V gave up 1 base and J gave up 8 bases; unmatched junction bases: 3. The CDR3 region is CASSLPAGDEQFF. CDR3 DNA sequence: TGCGCCAGCAGCTTGCCGGCGGGGGATGAGCAGTTCTTC.

This rearrangement joins TRBV5-1 to TRBJ1-2; perhaps TRBD1 as D (6 bases). V lost 0 bases to trimming and J lost 3 bases, with 6 bases between them. The CDR3 runs to 13 residues. Germline V lookup: CDR1 SGHRS, CDR2 YFSETQ. CDR3 coding DNA: TGCGCCAGCAGCTTGGACAGGGACTATGGCTACACCTTC. Amino acids: CASSLDRDYGYTF.

This rearrangement joins TRBV25-1 to TRBJ2-1; D is undetermined. Trimming shortened V by 4 bases and J by 8 bases, and 9 bases separated the two germline ends. This CDR3 is built from 12 residues. Germline V CDR1 and CDR2: MGHDK, SYGVNS. CDR3 nucleotide sequence: TGTGCCAGCAGTGGTTATCCCGATGAGCAGTTCTTC. It codes for CASSGYPDEQFF.

This clone showed up just once. The chain joins TRBV29-1 to TRBJ2-5; maybe TRBD1 (6 bases). V lost 5 bases, J lost 4 bases, and 11 bases lay in between. The length of the CDR3 is 12 residues. Germline assignment: CDR1 SQVTM and CDR2 ANQGSEA. CDR3 DNA sequence: TGCAGCGTTAATGGGGGCCTAGAGACCCAGTACTTC. Protein sequence: CSVNGGLETQYF.

V and J are TRBV27 and TRBJ1-5, with TRBD1 matching 8 bases. Looked up from germline, CDR1 is MNHEY and CDR2 is SMNVEV (reference sequence). CDR3 length equals 16 residues. V shed 5 bases, J shed 4 bases, and the junction held 10 bases outside the gene matches. The CDR3 loop reads CASSPTPRTGNQPQHF. Written as DNA, the CDR3 is TGTGCCAGCAGTCCGACGCCACGGACAGGGAATCAGCCCCAGCATTTT.

The J gene is TRBJ1-6, the V gene TRBV11-2; TRBD1 might be the D (5 bases). V gave up 4 bases and J gave up 5 bases, with 12 bases separating them. Germline V lookup: CDR1 SGHAT, CDR2 FQNNGV. The CDR3 totals 15 residues. DNA for the CDR3: TGTGCCAGCAGCTCGAGGACATCCGATAATTCACCCCTCCACTTT. Translating it yields CASSSRTSDNSPLHF.

This chain joins TRBV7-2 and TRBJ1-5, with TRBD1 matching over 7 bases. CDR3 length: 15 amino acids. Germline V gives CDR1 SGHTA, CDR2 FQGNSA. Losses at the gene ends were 2 bases for V and 0 bases for J; bases not matched to a gene: 1. This CDR3 reads CASSLNRGSNQPQHF. For the CDR3, the DNA is TGTGCCAGCAGCTTAAACAGGGGTAGCAATCAGCCCCAGCATTTT.

J is TRBJ1-2 and V is TRBV7-2, with 8 nucleotides matching TRBD1. This CDR3 contains 13 residues. Germline V CDR1 and CDR2: SGHTA, FQGNSA. J lost 6 bases, V lost 5 bases, and 5 bases had no gene match. This chain's CDR3 is CASSPDRGDGYTF. DNA of the CDR3: TGTGCCAGCAGCCCCGACAGGGGAGATGGCTACACCTTC.

The rearrangement joins TRBV7-9 to TRBJ1-2; 8 bases are shared with TRBD1. Germline V gene data show CDR1 as SEHNR and CDR2 as FQNEAQ (reference sequence). V trimming: 5 bases; J trimming: 5 bases; junction bases outside the gene matches: 10. The CDR3 length is 15 residues. The CDR3 DNA reads TGTGCCAGCAGCCCACCGGGACAGGAGAGTTATGGCTACACCTTC. Residues: CASSPPGQESYGYTF.

The chain combines TRBV7-8 with TRBJ1-2; unclear D gene. CDR1 SGHVS and CDR2 FQNEAQ come from the germline V gene. The CDR3 covers 14 residues. V shed 5 bases and J shed 7 bases, with 17 bases lying between them. The CDR3 coding sequence is TGTGCCAGCAGCCCCGCGTTATTGGTAATTGGCTACACCTTC. Translation: CASSPALLVIGYTF.

CDR3 DNA: TGTGCCAGCAGCCAAGCCCCCCTGGCAGGGGCGGAGGAAAAACTGTTTTTT. As protein: CASSQAPLAGAEEKLFF. The chain has TRBV4-2 and TRBJ1-4; D is perhaps TRBD1 (6 bases). Germline V CDR1 and CDR2: LGHNA, YNFKEQ. This CDR3 is 17 amino acids long. V dropped 1 base and J dropped 8 bases, with 20 bases sitting between them.

The gene calls are TRBV5-4 and TRBJ2-7; perhaps TRBD2 as D (6 bases). Trimming took 0 bases from V and 2 from J, leaving 15 bases between them. From germline, CDR1 is SGHNT and CDR2 YYREEE (reference sequence). The CDR3 totals 16 residues. In DNA, the CDR3 is TGTGCCAGCAGCTTGGGATCTCTAGCGAATACCTACGAGCAGTACTTC. Its translation is CASSLGSLANTYEQYF.

This clone was seen a few times. The genes are TRBV4-3 and TRBJ2-7; D may be TRBD2 (5 bases). In germline, CDR1 is LGHNA, CDR2 YSLEER. The CDR3 length is 17 residues. V shed 3 bases and J shed 3 bases, with 21 bases lying between them. The CDR3 region has the DNA TGCGCCAGCAGCCAGGACTTTAGGGCCACTATAGGCTACGAGCAGTACTTC. Encoded protein: CASSQDFRATIGYEQYF.

As concerns this clone: The junction and the germline gene differ at one end; a read error may be behind it. This rearrangement joins TRBV5-1 to TRBJ2-5; TRBD2 matches 8 bases. This CDR3 contains 15 residues. Germline values: CDR1 SGHRS, CDR2 YFSETQ. The CDR3 nucleotides are TGCGCCAGCACCTTGGAACGGGGGGGCCGAGAGACCCAGTACTTC. Translation: CASTLERGGRETQYF. Full variable domain (rest looked up from reference TRBV5-1 and TRBJ2-5): KAGVTQTPRYLIKTRGQQVTLSCSPISGHRSVSWYQQTPGQGLQFLFEYFSETQRNKGNFPGRFSGRQFSNSRSEMNVSTLELGDSALYLCASTLERGGRETQYFGPGTRLLVL.

A remark on this clone: Additional DNA sequences in this sample encode the identical CDR3. The genes are TRBV7-3 and TRBJ2-7, with 7 bases lining up with TRBD2. The CDR3 is made up of 13 amino acids. Germline V gene lookup returns CDR1 SGHTA and CDR2 FQGTGA. Trimming took 2 bases from V and 3 from J; bases not matched to a gene: 1. CDR3 sequence: CASSLGGGYEQYF. The CDR3 DNA reads as TGTGCCAGCAGCTTAGGCGGGGGCTACGAGCAGTACTTC.

This clone was seen more than once but under ten times. This chain uses TRBV4-3 with TRBJ2-5; TRBD1 matches 9 bases. The J call could be wrong; TRBJ2-7 is a better fit for the DNA end. The CDR3 covers 15 residues. Germline CDR1 reads LGHNA; CDR2 reads YSLEER. The CDR3 coding sequence is TGCGCCAGCAGCCAAGGGACAGGGGTTAACTACGAGCAGTACTTC. Translation gives CASSQGTGVNYEQYF.